Given below is one TCR beta chain in context. TCRdb processed the 5' RACE reads anew with MiXCR; each CDR3 protein has one entry. The data hold about 350,000 distinct CDR3 sequences, with around 28% observed a single time. The data derive from a study of T-cell memory formation after mild COVID-19. This CDR3 spans 15 amino acids. CDR1 is DFQATT and CDR2 is SNEGSKA in the germline V gene (reference sequence). V was pared by 8 bases and J by 0 bases, with 19 bases between. This TCR derives from an adult woman who had mild COVID-19 (a few samples of this study predate the infection). Cell type and time point are not known. The source material was PBMCs or a T cell subset sorted from them (not recorded which). The chain uses TRBV20-1 and TRBJ1-1; TRBD1 might be the D (5 bases). The CDR3 nucleotides are TGCAGTCCATCGCTAGGCCCAGGGATGAACACTGAAGCTTTCTTT. This encodes CSPSLGPGMNTEAFF.